These T cell receptor beta chains were read from a single sample in a study of technical replicates of blood from several donors. Measured with immunoSEQ multiplex PCR; TCRdb has only the in-frame clones, and not every one. Found here are some 85,000 clones, about 97% of them singletons; the top ten hold about 0.3%. The specimen was T cells isolated from PBMCs. The receptors shown here come from a human donor in good health. CDR3s include the opening cysteine and the closing phenylalanine or tryptophan. The D gene is left open where the match is weak. Only some rows state a clone size, as once, few, many or a class for expanded clones.

clone_size: -
j_call: TRBJ2-7
d_call: -
v_call: TRBV7-9
cdr3_nt: TGTGCCAGCAGCTTAGGCGGGGTCCACGAGCAGTACTTC
cdr3_aa: CASSLGGVHEQYF

clone_size: -
j_call: TRBJ1-1
d_call: TRBD1
v_call: TRBV28
cdr3_nt: TGTGCCAGCAGTTTCCCAGGGGGCGTGAGCACTGAAGCTTTCTTT
cdr3_aa: CASSFPGGVSTEAFF

clone_size: -
j_call: TRBJ2-1
d_call: -
v_call: TRBV27
cdr3_nt: TGTGCCAGCAGTTTTCCCAGGAGCGGAGTTTACAATGAGCAGTTCTTC
cdr3_aa: CASSFPRSGVYNEQFF

clone_size: -
j_call: TRBJ1-5
d_call: -
v_call: TRBV15
cdr3_nt: TGTGCCACCAGCAGATCGTACTTAGGCAATCAGCCCCAGCATTTT
cdr3_aa: CATSRSYLGNQPQHF

clone_size: -
j_call: TRBJ2-2
d_call: -
v_call: TRBV10-3
cdr3_nt: TGTGCCATCTCGCCCCAGGGGACCGGGGAGCTGTTTTTT
cdr3_aa: CAISPQGTGELFF

clone_size: -
j_call: TRBJ2-7
d_call: -
v_call: TRBV9
cdr3_nt: TGTGCCAGCAGCGTAGCCACCGAGGGCGAGCAGTACTTC
cdr3_aa: CASSVATEGEQYF

clone_size: -
j_call: TRBJ2-2
d_call: -
v_call: TRBV5-4
cdr3_nt: TGTGCCAGCAGCGAAGGACTAACGAACACCGGGGAGCTGTTTTTT
cdr3_aa: CASSEGLTNTGELFF

clone_size: -
j_call: TRBJ1-2
d_call: -
v_call: TRBV5-1
cdr3_nt: TGCGCCAGCAGCTTGGAAATCCTCTATGGCTACACCTTC
cdr3_aa: CASSLEILYGYTF

clone_size: -
j_call: TRBJ2-7
d_call: TRBD1
v_call: TRBV28
cdr3_nt: TGTGCCAGCAGTGACGGACAGGCCCTCTCCTACGAGCAGTACTTC
cdr3_aa: CASSDGQALSYEQYF

clone_size: -
j_call: TRBJ1-2
d_call: -
v_call: TRBV4-1
cdr3_nt: TGCGCCAGCAGCCCCGCCGGACACCCCTATGGCTACACCTTC
cdr3_aa: CASSPAGHPYGYTF

clone_size: -
j_call: TRBJ1-2
d_call: TRBD1
v_call: TRBV9
cdr3_nt: TGTGCCAGCAGCGGAGGGACAGCCTGGAACTATGGCTACACCTTC
cdr3_aa: CASSGGTAWNYGYTF

clone_size: once
j_call: TRBJ2-3
d_call: -
v_call: TRBV5-4
cdr3_nt: TGTGCCAGCCAAGGCGGCCACACAGATACGCAGTATTTT
cdr3_aa: CASQGGHTDTQYF

clone_size: -
j_call: TRBJ2-1
d_call: TRBD2
v_call: TRBV5-1
cdr3_nt: TGCGCCAGCAGCTTGGAGGGAGCGGGAGGCTACAATGAGCAGTTCTTC
cdr3_aa: CASSLEGAGGYNEQFF

clone_size: -
j_call: TRBJ2-7
d_call: TRBD1
v_call: TRBV5-1
cdr3_nt: TGCGCCAGCCGGGACAGGCCGAACTACGAGCAGTACTTC
cdr3_aa: CASRDRPNYEQYF

clone_size: -
j_call: TRBJ1-1
d_call: -
v_call: TRBV27
cdr3_nt: TGTGCCAGCAGTTTGTACAGGGCGGACACTGAAGCTTTCTTT
cdr3_aa: CASSLYRADTEAFF

clone_size: -
j_call: TRBJ2-3
d_call: -
v_call: TRBV28
cdr3_nt: TGTGCCAGCAGTTTCTCCGGGGGAGAAGATACGCAGTATTTT
cdr3_aa: CASSFSGGEDTQYF

clone_size: -
j_call: TRBJ2-7
d_call: -
v_call: TRBV7-8
cdr3_nt: TGTGCCAGCAGCCCTACAGACTACAACGAGCAGTACTTC
cdr3_aa: CASSPTDYNEQYF

clone_size: medium-sized
j_call: TRBJ2-7
d_call: TRBD1
v_call: TRBV6-1
cdr3_nt: TGTGCCAGCAGTGACGAGGGACAGGGCCCTTCCTACGAGCAGTACTTC
cdr3_aa: CASSDEGQGPSYEQYF

clone_size: -
j_call: TRBJ2-7
d_call: -
v_call: TRBV9
cdr3_nt: TGTGCCAGCAGCGTAGAGGAGGACTTCCACTCCTACGAGCAGTACTTC
cdr3_aa: CASSVEEDFHSYEQYF

clone_size: -
j_call: TRBJ1-2
d_call: -
v_call: TRBV6-5
cdr3_nt: TGTGCCAGCAGCCCTAAGCCATACAGCTATGGCTACACCTTC
cdr3_aa: CASSPKPYSYGYTF

clone_size: -
j_call: TRBJ1-1
d_call: -
v_call: TRBV5-1
cdr3_nt: TGCGCCAGCAGCTTGCTCGGGGAGAACACTGAAGCTTTCTTT
cdr3_aa: CASSLLGENTEAFF

clone_size: -
j_call: TRBJ1-1
d_call: -
v_call: TRBV4-2
cdr3_nt: TGTGCCAGCAGCCAAGATATGGCGGGCACTGAAGCTTTCTTT
cdr3_aa: CASSQDMAGTEAFF

clone_size: -
j_call: TRBJ2-3
d_call: -
v_call: TRBV29-1
cdr3_nt: TGCAGCGTTAGGCCGGGAGATACGCAGTATTTT
cdr3_aa: CSVRPGDTQYF

clone_size: -
j_call: TRBJ2-1
d_call: TRBD2
v_call: TRBV30
cdr3_nt: TGTGCCTGGAGTGTTTTCGAAGGACTAGCGGGGGGAGTATCCTACAATGAGCAGTTCTTC
cdr3_aa: CAWSVFEGLAGGVSYNEQFF

clone_size: -
j_call: TRBJ1-2
d_call: TRBD1
v_call: TRBV10-3
cdr3_nt: TGTGCCATCAGTGAGTTTGGACAGGGAAATGGCTACACCTTC
cdr3_aa: CAISEFGQGNGYTF

clone_size: -
j_call: TRBJ1-2
d_call: -
v_call: TRBV11-3
cdr3_nt: TGTGCCAGCAGCTCTACTAGTACCACCCCGGGCCGAAACTATGGCTACACCTTC
cdr3_aa: CASSSTSTTPGRNYGYTF

clone_size: once
j_call: TRBJ1-5
d_call: -
v_call: TRBV7-2
cdr3_nt: TGTGCCAGCAGCCCGGGACTGAATAGCAATCAGCCCCAGCATTTT
cdr3_aa: CASSPGLNSNQPQHF

clone_size: -
j_call: TRBJ1-1
d_call: -
v_call: TRBV30
cdr3_nt: TGTGCCTGGAGTGGGCGGGGGGTAGAGAGGGATCTGGCGATGAACACTGAAGCTTTCTTT
cdr3_aa: CAWSGRGVERDLAMNTEAFF

clone_size: -
j_call: TRBJ1-1
d_call: -
v_call: TRBV7-9
cdr3_nt: TGTGCCAGCAGCCCGGGACAGAACACTGAAGCTTTCTTT
cdr3_aa: CASSPGQNTEAFF

clone_size: -
j_call: TRBJ1-1
d_call: -
v_call: TRBV28
cdr3_nt: TGTGCCAGCAGTTTGGCGAACACTGAAGCTTTCTTT
cdr3_aa: CASSLANTEAFF

clone_size: -
j_call: TRBJ2-3
d_call: TRBD1
v_call: TRBV2
cdr3_nt: TGTGCCAGGACAGGGGTGACAGATACGCAGTATTTT
cdr3_aa: CARTGVTDTQYF

clone_size: -
j_call: TRBJ2-1
d_call: TRBD1
v_call: TRBV15
cdr3_nt: TGTGCCACCAGCAGAGATGCAAGGGGGCCCTACAATGAGCAGTTCTTC
cdr3_aa: CATSRDARGPYNEQFF

clone_size: -
j_call: TRBJ1-4
d_call: -
v_call: TRBV21-1
cdr3_nt: TGTGCCAGCAGCAAAGAAGAGGCAAATGAAAAACTGTTTTTT
cdr3_aa: CASSKEEANEKLFF

clone_size: -
j_call: TRBJ2-1
d_call: TRBD2
v_call: TRBV4-3
cdr3_nt: TGCGCCAGCAGCCAAGTAGCGGGGATGTACAATGAGCAGTTCTTC
cdr3_aa: CASSQVAGMYNEQFF

clone_size: -
j_call: TRBJ2-2
d_call: -
v_call: TRBV6-1
cdr3_nt: TGTGCCAGCAGTGAACGGGCCGGGGAGCTGTTTTTT
cdr3_aa: CASSERAGELFF

clone_size: once
j_call: TRBJ1-4
d_call: TRBD1
v_call: TRBV30
cdr3_nt: TGTGCCTGCACCGGGACAGGGAGAGAAAAACTGTTTTTT
cdr3_aa: CACTGTGREKLFF

clone_size: -
j_call: TRBJ2-2
d_call: TRBD1
v_call: TRBV5-6
cdr3_nt: TGTGCCAGCAGCTTGTCAGGACAGGGTCCGTTAGGGGAGCTGTTTTTT
cdr3_aa: CASSLSGQGPLGELFF

clone_size: -
j_call: TRBJ2-7
d_call: -
v_call: TRBV27
cdr3_nt: TGTGCCAGCAGACCCAGACAGTACCAATGGTACGAGCAGTACTTC
cdr3_aa: CASRPRQYQWYEQYF

clone_size: -
j_call: TRBJ1-2
d_call: TRBD1
v_call: TRBV5-1
cdr3_nt: TGCGCCAGCAGCTGGGGGACAGGGGCCAACTATGGCTACACCTTC
cdr3_aa: CASSWGTGANYGYTF

clone_size: -
j_call: TRBJ1-2
d_call: TRBD1
v_call: TRBV7-9
cdr3_nt: TGTGCCAGCAGCCAATGGGGACAGATACCTTTTAACTATGGCTACACCTTC
cdr3_aa: CASSQWGQIPFNYGYTF